This T cell receptor beta chain appears in the sequencing data of a study of metastatic and nonmetastatic thyroid tumors. Study in general: Repertoires of blood and of tissue (tumor or nodule) from malignant and benign thyroid patients were compared.

The entire patient cohort was treatment-naive prior to thyroid surgery. From germline, CDR1 is DFQATT and CDR2 SNEGSKA (reference sequence). The CDR3 consists of 13 residues. The V end lost 0 bases, the J end lost 8 bases, and 12 bases lay between the germline ends. Original processing methods: Clinicopathological groups supplied CDR3 differences that were used to build a distant-metastasis classifier for papillary thyroid cancer. Using MiXCR, TCRdb reanalyzed the PCR reads. Here the V and J calls rest on TCRdb's processing, not on the authors' analysis. The sample carries 15,000 to 20,000 clones, around a quarter recorded once. This clone was recorded many times.

The sequencing sample was made of tumor tissue. This chain uses TRBV20-1 with TRBJ2-3; no clear D. The clonotype comes from a female donor with papillary thyroid cancer or a benign thyroid nodule (not recorded which). Some clones in this sample may be carry-over from other donors' samples. CDR3 loop: CSARDLNMGTQYF. The CDR3 nucleotides are TGCAGTGCTAGAGATCTGAACATGGGTACGCAGTATTTT.